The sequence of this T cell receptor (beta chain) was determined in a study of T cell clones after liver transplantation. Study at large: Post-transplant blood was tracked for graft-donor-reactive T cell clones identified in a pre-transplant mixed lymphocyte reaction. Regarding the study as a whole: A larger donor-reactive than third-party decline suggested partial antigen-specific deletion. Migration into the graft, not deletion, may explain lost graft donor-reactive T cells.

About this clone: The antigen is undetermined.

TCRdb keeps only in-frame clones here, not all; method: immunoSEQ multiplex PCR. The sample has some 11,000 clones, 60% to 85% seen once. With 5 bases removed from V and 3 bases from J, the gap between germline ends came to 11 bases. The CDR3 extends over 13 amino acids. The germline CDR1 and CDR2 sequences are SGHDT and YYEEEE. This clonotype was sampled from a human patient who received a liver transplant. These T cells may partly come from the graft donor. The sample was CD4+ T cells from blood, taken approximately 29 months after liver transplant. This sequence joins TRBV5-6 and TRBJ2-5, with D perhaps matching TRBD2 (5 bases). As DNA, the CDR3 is TGTGCCAGCAGTTCCGGGAACGAAGAGACCCAGTACTTC. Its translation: CASSSGNEETQYF.